This T cell receptor (beta chain) was sequenced for a study of vaccination effects on CD4 cells after COVID-19. Study-level information: Sampling occurred a median 72 days post second dose, range 14 to 241. Study observations and caveats: Infection- and vaccine-induced clones contracted markedly late after vaccination. The study had few convalescent patients and no early post-infection timepoints.

Expansion of antigen-specific CD4+ T cells with viral peptide pools was carried out by the ViraFEST assay before sequencing. Cells that had been cultured for ten to eleven days were the source of isolated CD4+ T cells. The vaccine given was either BNT162b2 or mRNA-1273, in two doses. Every well housed two million PBMC, which grew in culture alongside 10 IU/ml IL-2 and roughly 9.8 ug/ml peptides. The CDR3 covers 15 residues. V lost 6 bases to trimming and J lost 6 bases, with 17 bases between them. Per germline, CDR1 MDHEN and CDR2 SYDVKM. Assay used: immunoSEQ multiplex PCR; TCRdb lists only in-frame clones, some missing. The sample includes about 72,000 clones, approximately 82% of them seen just once. On this clone: The antigen is unknown.

Here the sequenced sample was CD4+ T cells from PBMCs cultured with HCoV-229E spike peptides, taken after COVID-19 vaccination. The clonotype originates from a human donor who received a COVID-19 vaccine. V is TRBV28 and J is TRBJ2-2; D is perhaps TRBD1 (5 bases). The CDR3 nucleotides read TGTGCCAGCAGCCGGACAATCTCCCAATCCGGGGAGCTGTTTTTT. Protein: CASSRTISQSGELFF.